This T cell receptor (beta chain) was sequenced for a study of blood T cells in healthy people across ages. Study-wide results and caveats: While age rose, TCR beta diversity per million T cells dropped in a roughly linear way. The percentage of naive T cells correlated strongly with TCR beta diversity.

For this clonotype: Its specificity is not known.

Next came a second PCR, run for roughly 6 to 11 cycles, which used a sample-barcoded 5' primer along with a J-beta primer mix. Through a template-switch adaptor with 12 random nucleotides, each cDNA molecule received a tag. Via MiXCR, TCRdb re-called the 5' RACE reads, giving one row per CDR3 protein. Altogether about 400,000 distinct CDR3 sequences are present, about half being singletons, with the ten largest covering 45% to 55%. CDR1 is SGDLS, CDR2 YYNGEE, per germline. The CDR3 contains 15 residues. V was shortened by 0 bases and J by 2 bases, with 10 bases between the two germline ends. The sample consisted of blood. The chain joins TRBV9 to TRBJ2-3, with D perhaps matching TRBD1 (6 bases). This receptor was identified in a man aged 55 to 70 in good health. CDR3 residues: CASSVVGAFTDTQYF. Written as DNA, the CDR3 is TGTGCCAGCAGCGTAGTGGGGGCGTTCACAGATACGCAGTATTTT.